This TCR beta chain was retrieved from a study of blood T cell repertoires in COVID-19. Background on the study: COVID-19 samples, acute and convalescent, were from the United States, Italy and Spain.

The data were produced by immunoSEQ multiplex PCR, yet TCRdb's version contains in-frame clones alone and is incomplete. The table includes about 86,000 clones, roughly 83% detected once. The CDR3 length is 16 residues. Germline assignment: CDR1 SGHRS and CDR2 YFSETQ. V shed 4 bases, J shed 4 bases, and the junction held 8 bases outside the gene matches. Sequenced input: peripheral blood. This receptor was obtained from a woman older than 75 with active or convalescent COVID-19. The J gene is TRBJ1-3, the V gene TRBV5-1; 10 bases line up with TRBD1. The CDR3 region has the DNA TGCGCCAGCAGCGAGCGGGACAGGGGTGGCGGAAACACCATATATTTT. This encodes CASSERDRGGGNTIYF.